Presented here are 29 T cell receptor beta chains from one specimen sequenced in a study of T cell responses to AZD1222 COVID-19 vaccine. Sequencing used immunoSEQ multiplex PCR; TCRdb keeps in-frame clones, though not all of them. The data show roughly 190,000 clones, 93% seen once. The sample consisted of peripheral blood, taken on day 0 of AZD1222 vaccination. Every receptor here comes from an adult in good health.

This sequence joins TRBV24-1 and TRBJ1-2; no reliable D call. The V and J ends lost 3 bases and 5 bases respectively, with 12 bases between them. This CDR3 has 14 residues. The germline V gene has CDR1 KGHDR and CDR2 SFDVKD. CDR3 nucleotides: TGTGCCACCAGTGATGCGGCAGTGGCGTATGGCTACACCTTC. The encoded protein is CATSDAAVAYGYTF.

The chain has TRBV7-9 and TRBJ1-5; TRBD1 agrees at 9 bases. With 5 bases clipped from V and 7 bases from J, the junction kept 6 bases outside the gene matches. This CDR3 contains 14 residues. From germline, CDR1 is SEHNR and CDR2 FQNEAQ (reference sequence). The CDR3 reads CASSPRGQGQPQHF. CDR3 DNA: TGTGCCAGCAGCCCCAGGGGACAGGGACAGCCCCAGCATTTT.

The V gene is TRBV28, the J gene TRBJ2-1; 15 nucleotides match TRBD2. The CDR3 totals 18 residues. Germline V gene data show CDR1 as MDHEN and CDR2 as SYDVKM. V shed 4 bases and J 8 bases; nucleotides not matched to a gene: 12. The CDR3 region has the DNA TGTGCCAGCAGTTCTGGACTAGCGGGAGGGCCGCAGGGTTATGAGCAGTTCTTC. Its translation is CASSSGLAGGPQGYEQFF.

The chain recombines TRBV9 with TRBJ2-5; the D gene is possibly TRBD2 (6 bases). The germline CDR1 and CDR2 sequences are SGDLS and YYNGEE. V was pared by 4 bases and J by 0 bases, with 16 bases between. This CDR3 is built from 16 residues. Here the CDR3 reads CASSLGSGVYQETQYF. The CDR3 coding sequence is TGTGCCAGCAGCCTGGGGTCGGGAGTGTACCAAGAGACCCAGTACTTC.

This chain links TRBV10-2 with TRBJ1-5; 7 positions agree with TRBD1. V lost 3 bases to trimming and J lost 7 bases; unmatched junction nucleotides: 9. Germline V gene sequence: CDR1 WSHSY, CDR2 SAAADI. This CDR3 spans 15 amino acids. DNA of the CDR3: TGCGCCAGCAGTGATCAGGGGGGGTTTGACCAGCCCCAGCATTTT. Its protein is CASSDQGGFDQPQHF.

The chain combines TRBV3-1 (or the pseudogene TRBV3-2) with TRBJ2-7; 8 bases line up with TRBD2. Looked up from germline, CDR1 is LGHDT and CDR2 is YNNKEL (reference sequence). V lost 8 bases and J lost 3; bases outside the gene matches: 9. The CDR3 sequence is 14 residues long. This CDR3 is CASCPGGDVYEQYF. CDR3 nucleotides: TGTGCCAGCTGCCCCGGGGGGGACGTCTACGAGCAGTACTTC.

CDR3 region: CSASSEGAIPSSQETQYF. The CDR3 nucleotides are TGCAGTGCTAGTTCTGAGGGGGCGATCCCCTCATCACAAGAGACCCAGTACTTC. The chain combines TRBV20-1 with TRBJ2-5; 7 positions match TRBD1. Germline lookup yields CDR1 DFQATT and CDR2 SNEGSKA (reference sequence). Trimming cost V 3 bases and J 2 bases; bases outside gene matches: 18. This CDR3 spans 18 amino acids.

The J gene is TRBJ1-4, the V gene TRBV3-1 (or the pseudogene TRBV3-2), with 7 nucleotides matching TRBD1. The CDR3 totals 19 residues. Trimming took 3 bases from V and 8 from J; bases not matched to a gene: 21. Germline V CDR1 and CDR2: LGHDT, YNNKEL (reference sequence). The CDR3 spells CASSHRKSGGWRGSEKLFF. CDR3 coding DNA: TGTGCCAGCAGCCACCGGAAGTCAGGGGGGTGGCGAGGTTCCGAAAAACTGTTTTTT.

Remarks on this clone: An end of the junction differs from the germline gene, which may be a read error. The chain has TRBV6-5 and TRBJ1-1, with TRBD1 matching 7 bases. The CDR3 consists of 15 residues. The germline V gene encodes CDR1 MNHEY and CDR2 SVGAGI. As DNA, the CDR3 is TGTGCCAGCAGACGGGGACAGCTGGGGAACCCTGAAGCTTTCTTT. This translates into CASRRGQLGNPEAFF.

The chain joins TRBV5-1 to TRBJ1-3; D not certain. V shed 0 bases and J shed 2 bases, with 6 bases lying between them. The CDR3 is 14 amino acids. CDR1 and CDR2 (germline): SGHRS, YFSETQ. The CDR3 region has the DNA TGCGCCAGCAGCTTGGGAGGGACTGGAAACACCATATATTTT. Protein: CASSLGGTGNTIYF.

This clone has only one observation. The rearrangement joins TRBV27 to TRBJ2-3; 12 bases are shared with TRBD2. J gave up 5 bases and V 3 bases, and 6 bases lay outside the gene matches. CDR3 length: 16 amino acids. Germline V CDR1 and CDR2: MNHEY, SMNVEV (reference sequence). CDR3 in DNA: TGTGCCAGCAGTTTTAGTTCACTAGCGGGAGGAGATACGCAGTATTTT. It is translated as CASSFSSLAGGDTQYF.

The CDR3 reads CASSFWNYGYTF. In DNA, the CDR3 is TGTGCCAGCAGTTTCTGGAACTATGGCTACACCTTC. The chain joins TRBV28 to TRBJ1-2; D remains ambiguous. Germline V lookup: CDR1 MDHEN, CDR2 SYDVKM. Trimming stripped 3 bases from V and 2 bases from J, with 4 bases between. CDR3 size: 12 residues.

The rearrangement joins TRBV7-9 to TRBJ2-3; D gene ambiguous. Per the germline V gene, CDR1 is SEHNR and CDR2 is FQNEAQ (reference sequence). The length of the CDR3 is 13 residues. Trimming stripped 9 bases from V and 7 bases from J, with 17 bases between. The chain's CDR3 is CASRDSRTNTQYF. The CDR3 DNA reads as TGTGCCAGTAGAGACTCCCGTACCAATACGCAGTATTTT.

DNA of the CDR3: TGTGCCAGCAGCCCCGGGACAGAGTATGGCTACACCTTC. It is translated as CASSPGTEYGYTF. The chain carries TRBV4-2 and TRBJ1-2; 7 bases agree with TRBD1. The CDR3 is 13 amino acids. The germline V gene encodes CDR1 LGHNA and CDR2 YNFKEQ. With 4 bases clipped from V and 5 bases from J, the junction kept 4 bases outside the gene matches.

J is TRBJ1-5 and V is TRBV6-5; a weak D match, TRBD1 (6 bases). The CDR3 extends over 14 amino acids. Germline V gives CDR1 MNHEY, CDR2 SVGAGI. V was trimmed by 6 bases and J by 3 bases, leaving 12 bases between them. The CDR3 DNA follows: TGTGCCAGCAGCCCCGGACAGTTCAATCAGCCCCAGCATTTT. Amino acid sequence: CASSPGQFNQPQHF.

The CDR3 sequence is CASTFGTSWDTGELFF. The DNA of the CDR3 is TGTGCCAGCACCTTCGGGACTAGCTGGGACACCGGGGAGCTGTTTTTT. The genes are TRBV11-1 and TRBJ2-2; 9 nucleotides line up with TRBD2. This CDR3 has 16 residues. The V segment lost 7 bases and the J segment 3 bases; nucleotides outside the gene matches: 9. The germline V gene encodes CDR1 SGHAT and CDR2 FQDESV (reference sequence).

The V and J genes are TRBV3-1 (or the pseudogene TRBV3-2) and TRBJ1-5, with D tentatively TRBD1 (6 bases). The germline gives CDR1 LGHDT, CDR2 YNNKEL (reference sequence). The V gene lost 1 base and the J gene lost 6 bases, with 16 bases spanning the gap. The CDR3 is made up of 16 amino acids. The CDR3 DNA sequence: TGTGCCAGCAGCCAAGGGTCGAATACAGGGTCTCAGCCCCAGCATTTT. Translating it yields CASSQGSNTGSQPQHF.

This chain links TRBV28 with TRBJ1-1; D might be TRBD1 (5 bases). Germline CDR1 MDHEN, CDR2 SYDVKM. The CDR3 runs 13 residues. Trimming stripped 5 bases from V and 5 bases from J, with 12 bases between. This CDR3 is CASSLLWGTEAFF. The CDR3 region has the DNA TGTGCCAGCAGTCTCCTCTGGGGGACTGAAGCTTTCTTT.

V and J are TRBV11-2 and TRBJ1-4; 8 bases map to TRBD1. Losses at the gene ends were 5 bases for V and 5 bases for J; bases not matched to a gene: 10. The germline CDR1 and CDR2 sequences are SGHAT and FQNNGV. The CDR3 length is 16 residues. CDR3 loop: CASSTQPDRENEKLFF. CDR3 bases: TGTGCCAGCAGCACCCAGCCGGACAGGGAGAATGAAAAACTGTTTTTT.

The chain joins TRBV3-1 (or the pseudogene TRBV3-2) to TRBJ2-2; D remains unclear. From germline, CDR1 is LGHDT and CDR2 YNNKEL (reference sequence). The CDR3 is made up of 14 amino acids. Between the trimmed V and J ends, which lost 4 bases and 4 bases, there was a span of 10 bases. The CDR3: CASSPTFATGELFF. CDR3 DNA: TGTGCCAGCAGCCCGACCTTTGCCACCGGGGAGCTGTTTTTT.

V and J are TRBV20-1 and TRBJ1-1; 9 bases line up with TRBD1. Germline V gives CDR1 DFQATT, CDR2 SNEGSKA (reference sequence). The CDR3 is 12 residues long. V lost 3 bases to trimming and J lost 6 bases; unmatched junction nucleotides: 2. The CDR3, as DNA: TGCAGTGCTAGTACAGGGGGCCCTGAAGCTTTCTTT. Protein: CSASTGGPEAFF.

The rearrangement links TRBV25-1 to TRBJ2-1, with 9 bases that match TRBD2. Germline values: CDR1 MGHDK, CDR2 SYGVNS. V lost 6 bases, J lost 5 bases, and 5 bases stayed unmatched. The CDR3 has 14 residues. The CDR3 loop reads CASSRAGGHNEQFF. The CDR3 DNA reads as TGTGCCAGCAGCCGAGCGGGAGGTCACAATGAGCAGTTCTTC.

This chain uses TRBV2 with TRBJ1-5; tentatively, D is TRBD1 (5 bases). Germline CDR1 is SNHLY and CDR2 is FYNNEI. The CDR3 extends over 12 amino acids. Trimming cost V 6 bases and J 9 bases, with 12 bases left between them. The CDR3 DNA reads TGTGCCAGCAGGGACGGGGCAGGGCCCCAGCATTTT. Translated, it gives CASRDGAGPQHF.

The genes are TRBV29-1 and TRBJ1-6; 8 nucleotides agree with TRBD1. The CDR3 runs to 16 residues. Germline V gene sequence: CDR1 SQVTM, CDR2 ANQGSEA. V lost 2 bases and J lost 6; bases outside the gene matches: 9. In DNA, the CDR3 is TGCAGCGTTGAACTTTGGCCAGGGGGCGGTAATTCACCCCTCCACTTT. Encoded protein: CSVELWPGGGNSPLHF.

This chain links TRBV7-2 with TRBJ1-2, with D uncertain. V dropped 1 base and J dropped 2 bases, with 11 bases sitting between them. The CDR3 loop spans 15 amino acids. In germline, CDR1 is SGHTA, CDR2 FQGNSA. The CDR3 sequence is CASSLVAGENYGYTF. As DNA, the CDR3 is TGTGCCAGCAGCTTAGTAGCCGGGGAAAACTATGGCTACACCTTC.

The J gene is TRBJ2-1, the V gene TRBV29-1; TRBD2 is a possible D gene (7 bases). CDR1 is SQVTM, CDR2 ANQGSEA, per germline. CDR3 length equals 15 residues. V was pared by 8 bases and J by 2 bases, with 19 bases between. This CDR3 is CSLIGGESTYNEQFF. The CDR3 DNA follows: TGCAGCCTCATAGGGGGGGAGTCTACCTACAATGAGCAGTTCTTC.

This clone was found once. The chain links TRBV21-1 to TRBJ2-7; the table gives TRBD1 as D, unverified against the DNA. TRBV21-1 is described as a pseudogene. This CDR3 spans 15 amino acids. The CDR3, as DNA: TGTGCCAGCAGCAAAGCTCAGGGGGCTTGTTACGAGCAGTACTTC. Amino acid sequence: CASSKAQGACYEQYF.

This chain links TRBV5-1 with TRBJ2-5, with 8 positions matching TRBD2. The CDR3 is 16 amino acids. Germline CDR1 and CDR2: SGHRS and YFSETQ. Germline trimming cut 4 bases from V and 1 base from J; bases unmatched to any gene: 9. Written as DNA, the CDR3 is TGCGCCAGCAGCCCGGGGGGGGGAGTACCCCAAGAGACCCAGTACTTC. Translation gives CASSPGGGVPQETQYF.

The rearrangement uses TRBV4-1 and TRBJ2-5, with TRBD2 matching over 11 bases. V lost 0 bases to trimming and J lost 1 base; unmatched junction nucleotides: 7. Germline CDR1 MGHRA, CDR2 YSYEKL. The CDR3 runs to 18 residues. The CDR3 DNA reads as TGCGCCAGCAGCCAAGAGTCTCTAGCGGGGGGTTTCCAAGAGACCCAGTACTTC. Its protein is CASSQESLAGGFQETQYF.